The 10 T cell receptor beta chains in this list originate from one sample, sequenced in a study of blood T cell repertoires in COVID-19. Profiled with immunoSEQ multiplex PCR; TCRdb holds only in-frame clones, not every one. The sample lists 300,000 to 350,000 clones, around nine tenths occurring once. The sample comprised PBMCs or T cells enriched from blood (not recorded which). These receptors originate from a man aged 25 to 40 who had recovered from COVID-19.

The rearrangement uses TRBV28 and TRBJ1-4; 12 bases match TRBD1. Per germline, CDR1 MDHEN and CDR2 SYDVKM. This CDR3 comprises 18 residues. J was trimmed by 8 bases and V by 3 bases; bases with no gene match: 13. CDR3 residues: CASSFLGTGGGPVEKLFF. CDR3 DNA sequence: TGTGCCAGCAGTTTTCTTGGGACAGGGGGCGGGCCAGTAGAAAAACTGTTTTTT. The full variable domain, with the rest looked up from reference TRBV28 and TRBJ1-4, is DVKVTQSSRYLVKRTGEKVFLECVQDMDHENMFWYRQDPGLGLRLIYFSYDVKMKEKGDIPEGYSVSREKKERFSLILESASTNQTSMYLCASSFLGTGGGPVEKLFFGSGTQLSVL.

This chain uses TRBV11-2 with TRBJ1-3, with 8 bases identical to TRBD1. The CDR3 spans 17 residues. Trimming cost V 5 bases and J 1 base; bases outside gene matches: 10. Germline V lookup: CDR1 SGHAT, CDR2 FQNNGV. The CDR3 loop reads CASSPPGQAISGNTIYF. The CDR3 nucleotides are TGTGCCAGCAGCCCTCCGGGACAGGCGATATCTGGAAACACCATATATTTT. Using reference TRBV11-2 and TRBJ1-3 for the parts outside the CDR3, the full variable domain is EAGVAQSPRYKIIEKRQSVAFWCNPISGHATLYWYQQILGQGPKLLIQFQNNGVVDDSQLPKDRFSAERLKGVDSTLKIQPAKLEDSAVYLCASSPPGQAISGNTIYFGEGSWLTVV.

The gene calls are TRBV5-8 and TRBJ1-5, with D possibly being TRBD1 (6 bases). Germline assignment: CDR1 SGHTS and CDR2 YDEGEE. This CDR3 region has 13 residues. Trimming stripped 0 bases from V and 5 bases from J, with 6 bases between. CDR3 in amino acids: CASSLDRDQPQHF. CDR3 nucleotides: TGTGCCAGCAGCTTGGACAGGGATCAGCCCCAGCATTTT.

This chain connects TRBV5-1 to TRBJ1-6; tentative D call: TRBD1 (6 bases). With 1 base removed from V and 8 bases from J, the gap between germline ends came to 10 bases. The CDR3 sequence is 14 residues long. Germline values: CDR1 SGHRS, CDR2 YFSETQ. CDR3 region: CASSLSQGYSPLHF. The CDR3 DNA reads as TGCGCCAGCAGCTTGTCGCAGGGGTATTCACCCCTCCACTTT.

This clone was seen only once. This rearrangement joins TRBV10-1 to TRBJ2-7; perhaps TRBD1 as D (5 bases). The germline CDR1 and CDR2 sequences are WNHNN and SYGVQD (reference sequence). Trimming took 5 bases from V and 1 from J, leaving 6 bases between them. The length of the CDR3 is 12 residues. The CDR3 protein is CASSPGSYEQYF. CDR3 DNA: TGCGCCAGCAGTCCAGGGTCCTACGAGCAGTACTTC.

This CDR3 reads CAWSVRVLPGAGELFF. The DNA of the CDR3 is TGTGCCTGGAGTGTACGCGTACTACCGGGGGCCGGGGAGCTGTTTTTT. The rearrangement links TRBV30 to TRBJ2-2, with a possible D match to TRBD2 (6 bases). CDR1 and CDR2 from the germline V gene are GTSNPN and SVGIG (reference sequence). Trimming left V 0 bases short and J 6 bases short, with 17 bases between. The CDR3 sequence is 16 residues long.

J is TRBJ2-1 and V is TRBV7-9, with TRBD2 identical over 9 bases. This CDR3 has 18 amino acids. Germline trimming cut 5 bases from V and 4 bases from J; bases unmatched to any gene: 15. Germline CDR1 SEHNR, CDR2 FQNEAQ (reference sequence). CDR3 nucleotide sequence: TGTGCCAGCAGCCTTAAGGGGTTAGCGGGGGAGTCATACAATGAGCAGTTCTTC. Protein: CASSLKGLAGESYNEQFF. Full variable domain (missing parts from reference TRBV7-9 and TRBJ2-1): DTGVSQNPRHKITKRGQNVTFRCDPISEHNRLYWYRQTLGQGPEFLTYFQNEAQLEKSRLLSDRFSAERPKGSFSTLEIQRTEQGDSAMYLCASSLKGLAGESYNEQFFGPGTRLTVL.

CDR3 DNA: TGTGCCAGCAGCCCCCACGGGATAGGAAACGAAAAACTGTTTTTT. As protein: CASSPHGIGNEKLFF. The chain recombines TRBV14 with TRBJ1-4; D call uncertain. Germline lookup yields CDR1 SGHDN and CDR2 FVKESK. Trimming stripped 4 bases from V and 8 bases from J, with 17 bases between. The length of the CDR3 is 15 residues.

V is TRBV7-9 and J is TRBJ1-2; possibly TRBD1 for D (6 bases). V dropped 1 base and J dropped 5 bases, with 20 bases sitting between them. Germline V gives CDR1 SEHNR, CDR2 FQNEAQ (reference sequence). CDR3 size: 17 residues. The CDR3 DNA reads TGTGCCAGCAGCTTAGTCTCGGGACAAATATTCTTTTATGGCTACACCTTC. It translates to CASSLVSGQIFFYGYTF.

This clone was seen more than once but under ten times. This sequence joins TRBV2 and TRBJ2-7; the D gene is possibly TRBD2 (6 bases). Germline values: CDR1 SNHLY, CDR2 FYNNEI. V gave up 7 bases and J gave up 1 base, with 17 bases separating them. The CDR3 runs to 15 residues. The chain's CDR3 is CASIQETSTSYEQYF. CDR3 sequence (DNA): TGTGCCAGCATCCAAGAGACTAGTACTTCCTACGAGCAGTACTTC.